This T cell receptor beta chain was observed in a study of cytomegalovirus exposure and HLA in healthy donors. On this clone itself: What it binds is unknown.

Clones were read by immunoSEQ multiplex PCR, and TCRdb kept only the in-frame ones, dropping some. This table has 55,000 to 80,000 clones, approximately 95% appearing once. Findings of the study overall: Cytomegalovirus-associated TCR beta chains were listed, numbering some 150. Cytomegalovirus status, reportedly, was diagnosed with high specificity and sensitivity by the classifier. First-cohort TCR clusters were later found to tend to co-occur in the 120 or so validation repertoires.

The material sequenced was PBMCs. The receptor comes from a woman between 18 and 29 years old in good health and CMV-seropositive.

The CDR3 protein is CASTSRDRAYNEQFF. The CDR3 bases are TGTGCCAGCACCTCGCGGGACAGGGCCTACAATGAGCAGTTCTTC. This sequence joins TRBV6-5 and TRBJ2-1; 9 nucleotides align to TRBD1. The CDR3 totals 15 residues. Unmatched junction bases numbered 6, after V lost 7 bases and J lost 2 bases. Per germline, CDR1 MNHEY and CDR2 SVGAGI.